This is a list of T cell receptor beta chains from one sample in a study of T cell responses to AZD1222 COVID-19 vaccine. TCRdb's copy holds only in-frame clones and misses some; the assay was immunoSEQ multiplex PCR. The repertoire consists of about 100,000 clones, with over 75% occurring once and the leading ten covering just over 4%. The sample consisted of peripheral blood, taken on day 0 of MenACWY control vaccination. The receptor source for this set is an adult in good health. CDR3s include the opening cysteine and the closing phenylalanine or tryptophan. A D gene is named only where the DNA matches it firmly. Size is omitted from some rows. Given values are once, few, many or a class for expanded clones.

once	TRBV10-2	TRBJ2-7	-	CASSIGTQQYF	TGCGCCAGCAGTATCGGGACTCAGCAGTACTTC
-	TRBV7-6	TRBJ1-2	-	CASSLVGGLGAHGYTF	TGTGCCAGCAGCTTAGTGGGGGGGCTGGGGGCGCATGGCTACACCTTC
-	TRBV7-2	TRBJ2-2	TRBD2	CASSLILAGGTGELFF	TGTGCCAGCAGCTTAATACTAGCGGGGGGGACCGGGGAGCTGTTTTTT
-	TRBV6-5	TRBJ1-1	-	CASSYSGRNTEAFF	TGTGCCAGCAGTTACTCGGGTAGGAACACTGAAGCTTTCTTT
-	TRBV28	TRBJ2-7	TRBD2	CASSSWSGGIYEQYF	TGTGCCAGCAGTTCGTGGAGCGGGGGGATCTACGAGCAGTACTTC
-	TRBV7-2	TRBJ1-5	-	CASSLGDNQPQHF	TGTGCCAGCAGCTTGGGGGATAATCAGCCCCAGCATTTT
-	TRBV6-5	TRBJ1-1	TRBD1	CASSYLGTGEVAFF	TGTGCCAGCAGTTACCTTGGGACAGGGGAGGTGGCTTTCTTT
-	TRBV5-1	TRBJ1-1	TRBD1	CASSLAEGTVNTEAFF	TGCGCCAGCAGCTTGGCAGAGGGGACAGTAAACACTGAAGCTTTCTTT
-	TRBV7-2	TRBJ2-3	-	CASSPLLSTDTQYF	TGTGCCAGCAGCCCCCTACTTTCCACAGATACGCAGTATTTT
-	TRBV5-6	TRBJ1-2	-	CASSGGNPNYGYTF	TGTGCCAGCAGCGGCGGGAACCCTAACTATGGCTACACCTTC
-	TRBV7-2	TRBJ1-1	-	CASSPQRLKSEAFF	TGTGCCAGCAGCCCTCAAAGGCTAAAGTCAGAAGCTTTCTTT
-	TRBV3-1/TRBV3-2	TRBJ1-3	-	CASSQDLWADGNTIYF	TGTGCCAGCAGCCAAGATCTGTGGGCAGACGGAAACACCATATATTTT
-	TRBV2	TRBJ2-3	TRBD1	CASTPGTGRTDTQYF	TGTGCCAGCACCCCGGGGACAGGGAGGACAGATACGCAGTATTTT